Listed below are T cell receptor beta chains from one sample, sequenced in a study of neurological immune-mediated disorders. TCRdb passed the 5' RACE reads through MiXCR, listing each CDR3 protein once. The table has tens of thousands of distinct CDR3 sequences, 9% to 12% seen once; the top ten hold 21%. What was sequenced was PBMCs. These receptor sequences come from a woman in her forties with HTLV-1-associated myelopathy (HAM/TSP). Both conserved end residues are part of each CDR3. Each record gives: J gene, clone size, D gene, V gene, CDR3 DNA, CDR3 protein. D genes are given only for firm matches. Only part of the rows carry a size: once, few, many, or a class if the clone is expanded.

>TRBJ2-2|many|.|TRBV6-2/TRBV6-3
TGTGCCAGCACTGTAGGGACACAAAACACCGGGGAGCTGTTTTTT
CASTVGTQNTGELFF
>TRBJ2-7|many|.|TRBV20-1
TGCAGTGCTAGTCTCCCCCGGGACCAGCAGTACTTC
CSASLPRDQQYF
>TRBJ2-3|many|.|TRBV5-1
TGCGCCAGCAGGACAACAGATACGCAGTATTTT
CASRTTDTQYF
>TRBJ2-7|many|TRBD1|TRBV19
TGTGCCAGTAGTGCCTCGTTAGGACAGGGCTACGAGCAGTACTTC
CASSASLGQGYEQYF
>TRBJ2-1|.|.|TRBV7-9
TGTGCCAGCAGCTTAGATAGCGGTTCCAATGAGCAGTTCTTC
CASSLDSGSNEQFF
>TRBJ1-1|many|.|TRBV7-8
TGTGCCAGCAGCCCACAGGGATTGTACACTGAAGCTTTCTTT
CASSPQGLYTEAFF
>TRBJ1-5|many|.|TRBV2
TGTGCCAGCAGCCTGGACAGCCCGCGGCCCCAGCATTTT
CASSLDSPRPQHF
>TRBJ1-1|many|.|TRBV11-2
TGTGCCAGCAGCGTAAAATCCCCCCTTGAAGCTTTCTTT
CASSVKSPLEAFF
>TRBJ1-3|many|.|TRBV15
TGTGCCACCAGCAGAGGTGATCGGCCCGGAAACACCATATATTTT
CATSRGDRPGNTIYF
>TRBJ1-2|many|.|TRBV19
TGTGCCAGTAGGGACAGCTTCATCTATGGCTACACCTTC
CASRDSFIYGYTF
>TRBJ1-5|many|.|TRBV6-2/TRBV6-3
TGTGCCAGCAGTGAACGCCCAGGGCCTGTTACGCATGCCCAGCCCCAGCATTTT
CASSERPGPVTHAQPQHF
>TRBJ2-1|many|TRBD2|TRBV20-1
TGCAGTGCCTATAGCGGGGGGGCTGCGTATGAGCAGTTCTTC
CSAYSGGAAYEQFF
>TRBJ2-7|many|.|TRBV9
TGTGCCAGCAGCGTAGCGGCTAGCGCTACCTACGAGCAGTACTTC
CASSVAASATYEQYF
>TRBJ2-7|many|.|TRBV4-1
TGCGCCAGCAGCCAAGATCCACTAGCTCGGGAGCAGTACTTC
CASSQDPLAREQYF
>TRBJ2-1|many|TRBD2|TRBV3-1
TGTGCCAGCAGCCAAGGACTAGCGGGGGGAACCTACAATGAGCAGTTCTTC
CASSQGLAGGTYNEQFF
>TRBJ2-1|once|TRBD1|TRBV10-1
TGCGCCAGCAGTCCAACCGGGACAGGGGCCAATGAGCAGTTCTTC
CASSPTGTGANEQFF
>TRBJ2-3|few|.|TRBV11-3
TGTGCCAGCAGCTTAGTTGGAAGTGTCACAGATACGCAGTATTTT
CASSLVGSVTDTQYF
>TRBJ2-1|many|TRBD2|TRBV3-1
TGTGCCACCCGGACTAGCGGGGGTCAAAGCGGTTACAATGAGCAGTTCTTC
CATRTSGGQSGYNEQFF
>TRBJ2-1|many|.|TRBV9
TGTGCCAGCAGCGTAGCAGGGACGGTGAACTACAATGAGCAGTTCTTC
CASSVAGTVNYNEQFF
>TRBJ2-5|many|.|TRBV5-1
TGCGCCAGCAGCTTCAGGGGGGGGCAAGAGACCCAGTACTTC
CASSFRGGQETQYF
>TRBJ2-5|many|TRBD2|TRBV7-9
TGTGCCAGCAGCAGGGAGGGGAAAGAGACCCAGTACTTC
CASSREGKETQYF
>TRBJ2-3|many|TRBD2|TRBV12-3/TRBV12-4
TGTGCCAGCAGTTCCCCGGGGGGGCCAGATACGCAGTATTTT
CASSSPGGPDTQYF
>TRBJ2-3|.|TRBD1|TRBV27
TGTGCCAGCACCCTGGGACAGGGGAGGGCAGATACGCAGTATTTT
CASTLGQGRADTQYF
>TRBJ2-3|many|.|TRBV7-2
TGTGCCAGCAGCTTAGGGGGGGGCGGCACAGATACGCAGTATTTT
CASSLGGGGTDTQYF
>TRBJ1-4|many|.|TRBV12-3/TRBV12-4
TGTGCCAGCAGCCGAGAGGAGGGTGAAAAACTGTTTTTT
CASSREEGEKLFF